The 3 T cell receptor beta chains listed next were all sequenced from one sample in a study of early T cells in non-severe SARS-CoV-2 infection. One entry per CDR3 protein results from TCRdb running MiXCR on the 5' RACE reads. The sample has around 80,000 distinct CDR3 sequences, about 12% seen once. The sequenced sample consisted of whole blood. The origin of the receptors is an adult who was a healthcare worker with PCR-confirmed SARS-CoV-2 infection or an uninfected control (not recorded which).

This clonotype was seen a few times. The rearrangement links TRBV20-1 to TRBJ1-2; TRBD1 agrees at 7 bases. This CDR3 is built from 14 residues. CDR1 is DFQATT and CDR2 is SNEGSKA in the germline V gene (reference sequence). The trim removed 5 bases at V and 4 bases at J, leaving 10 bases unmatched. CDR3 in amino acids: CSADLKGAGYGYTF. As DNA, the CDR3 is TGCAGTGCTGACCTCAAGGGGGCGGGCTATGGCTACACCTTC.

Only a few counts were recorded for this clonotype. CDR3 residues: CASSVGTSGEVQFF. DNA for the CDR3: TGTGCCAGCAGCGTTGGGACTAGCGGGGAGGTGCAGTTCTTC. J is TRBJ2-1 and V is TRBV9; 13 bases map to TRBD2. With V trimmed by 2 bases and J by 12 bases, 5 bases remained unmatched. The germline CDR1 and CDR2 sequences are SGDLS and YYNGEE. The CDR3 sequence is 14 residues long.

This clonotype has a handful of counts. The chain employs TRBV12-5 and TRBJ1-1; 7 bases line up with TRBD1. Germline CDR1 and CDR2: LGHNT and FRNRAP. V dropped 0 bases and J dropped 0; count of bases not matched to a gene: 10. The CDR3 has 18 amino acids. CDR3 coding DNA: TGTGCTAGTGGTTTGGTCCGGACAGGTACAGCTATGAACACTGAAGCTTTCTTT. Translated: CASGLVRTGTAMNTEAFF.